A selection of T cell receptor beta chains follows, all from one sample in a study of response to subunit inactivated influenza vaccine. TCRdb reprocessed the RT-PCR reads via MiXCR and lists one record per CDR3 protein. The sample consists of 600,000 to 700,000 distinct CDR3 sequences, 14% of them appearing once. The source was PBMCs from blood, collected around 15 days before vaccination. The source is a man between 50 and 59 years old who received an inactivated influenza vaccine. Both conserved end residues are part of each CDR3. The D gene is left open where the match is weak. The size of a clone is reported for some rows only, either as once, few or many, or as a class for expanded clones.

TRBJ1-2 | . | TRBV7-8 | . | TGTGCCAGCAGCTTAGCCCCAGGGATAAACTATGGCTACACCTTC | CASSLAPGINYGYTF
TRBJ1-1 | few | TRBV12-3/TRBV12-4 | TRBD1 | TGTGCCCAATCCAGGGGGGGGGGCGCTGAAGCTTTCTTT | CAQSRGGGAEAFF
TRBJ1-5 | . | TRBV4-3 | . | TGCGCCAGCAGCCAAGACCACGGTAGCAATCAGCCCCAGCATTTT | CASSQDHGSNQPQHF
TRBJ1-5 | many | TRBV4-1 | . | TGCGCCAGCAGCCAACAGAGACAGGCGTTCAATCAGCCCCAGCATTTT | CASSQQRQAFNQPQHF
TRBJ2-5 | few | TRBV14 | TRBD2 | TGTGCCAGCAGTCCTAGCGGACCGGGGGAGACCCAGTACTTC | CASSPSGPGETQYF
TRBJ2-5 | . | TRBV20-1 | TRBD2 | TGCAGTGCTACTAGCGGGGGGTTAGAGACCCAGTACTTC | CSATSGGLETQYF
TRBJ1-5 | many | TRBV15 | . | TGTGCCACCAGCAGAGATCGGGCTCAGCCCCAGCATTTT | CATSRDRAQPQHF
TRBJ2-6 | many | TRBV5-1 | . | TGCGCCAGCAGCTCGGGGGCTGGGGCCAACGTCCTGACTTTC | CASSSGAGANVLTF
TRBJ1-1 | few | TRBV29-1 | . | TGCAGCGGTTCGAGGGTTGGCACTGAAGCTTTCTTT | CSGSRVGTEAFF
TRBJ2-3 | few | TRBV29-1 | . | TGCAGCGTTGGTTTAACAGATACGCAGTATTTT | CSVGLTDTQYF
TRBJ1-2 | . | TRBV9 | TRBD1 | TGTGCCAGCAGCCCACAGGGGCGCGCAGACGGCTACACCTTC | CASSPQGRADGYTF
TRBJ2-5 | . | TRBV18 | TRBD1 | TGTGCCAGCTCAGGCCCTCGGGACAGGGCAGTGGAGACCCAGTACTTC | CASSGPRDRAVETQYF
TRBJ2-7 | many | TRBV20-1 | . | TGCAGTGCCTTAGACTACGAGCAGTACTTC | CSALDYEQYF
TRBJ2-1 | many | TRBV5-1 | TRBD1 | TGCGCCAGCAGCATGCCGGGACAGGGGTTTGGGGTTGAGCAGTTCTTC | CASSMPGQGFGVEQFF
TRBJ2-7 | few | TRBV11-2 | . | TGTGCCAGCAGCCGACTCCTTGGTCCCAGCTCCTACGAGCAGTACTTT | CASSRLLGPSSYEQYF
TRBJ2-7 | . | TRBV29-1 | TRBD2 | TGCAGCGTTGAATTGGTAGCGGGGGTCGAGCAGTACTTC | CSVELVAGVEQYF
TRBJ2-2 | . | TRBV4-2 | TRBD1 | TGTGCCAGCAGCCAAAGGGTACAGGGGCCGCGGTACACCGGGGAGCTGTTTTTT | CASSQRVQGPRYTGELFF
TRBJ1-2 | . | TRBV29-1 | . | TGCAGCGTTGAAGTTATCGGCTATGGCTACACCTTC | CSVEVIGYGYTF
TRBJ2-7 | many | TRBV20-1 | . | TGCAGTGCTGTCCGGGCCGGCTGGGGGGAGCAGTACTTC | CSAVRAGWGEQYF
TRBJ2-7 | . | TRBV14 | . | TGTGCCAGCAGCCAGCAAGGGGAGCAGTACTTC | CASSQQGEQYF
TRBJ2-5 | . | TRBV20-1 | . | TGCAGTGCCAATGGGGGGCTCCAAGAGACCCAGTACTTC | CSANGGLQETQYF
TRBJ2-3 | few | TRBV4-2 | . | TGTGCCAGCAGCCAAGATAGTAGTGGGGATACGCAGTATTTT | CASSQDSSGDTQYF
TRBJ2-3 | many | TRBV7-3 | TRBD1 | TGTGCCAGCAGTTCGACAGGGAGCACAGATACGCAGTATTTT | CASSSTGSTDTQYF
TRBJ2-2 | few | TRBV5-1 | . | TGCGCCAGCAGCTCGAGGTGGACGGAGCCCGGGGAGCTGTTTTTT | CASSSRWTEPGELFF
TRBJ2-7 | . | TRBV28 | . | TGTGCCAGCAGTTTAGTCTCTAGGGGGAGGGCCTACGAGCAGTACTTC | CASSLVSRGRAYEQYF
TRBJ2-5 | few | TRBV29-1 | TRBD2 | TGCAGCGTTGAGGTAGCGGGAGTGGAAGAGACCCAGTACTTC | CSVEVAGVEETQYF
TRBJ2-2 | . | TRBV6-2/TRBV6-3 | . | TGTGCCAGCAGTAGCTACAGTTACACCGGGGAGCTGTTTTTT | CASSSYSYTGELFF